These 17 T cell receptor beta chains were sequenced from one sample in a study of beta chain features in type 1 diabetes. For these receptors, no antigen is known. The isolated RNA, all of it, was reverse transcribed, so expressed TCRB transcripts were what got sequenced. Measured with immunoSEQ multiplex PCR; TCRdb has only the in-frame clones, and not every one. The sample carries roughly 150,000 clones, 63% recorded once. Whole-study results and caveats: Researchers report that Type 1 diabetes patients had moderately but significantly shorter TCRB CDR3s across all four CD4+ subsets.

Sequencing input: naive CD4+ T cells from blood. These receptors all come from a man aged 25 to 40 with type 1 diabetes.

In nucleotides, the CDR3 is TGTGCCAGCAGCTTGCTGACAGGAGGGGAGACCCAGTACTTC. Translation: CASSLLTGGETQYF. This chain joins TRBV5-6 and TRBJ2-5; D may be TRBD1 or TRBD2 (6 bases each). The CDR3 totals 14 residues. Germline assignment: CDR1 SGHDT and CDR2 YYEEEE. V lost 1 base to trimming and J lost 5 bases, with 12 bases between them.

V usage is TRBV7-2 and J usage is TRBJ2-7; 7 bases line up with TRBD1. After removal of 1 base from V and 2 bases from J, the junction contained 5 bases not matched to a gene. Looked up from germline, CDR1 is SGHTA and CDR2 is FQGNSA. This CDR3 spans 15 amino acids. CDR3 sequence reads: CASSLDSGQTYEQYF. The CDR3 nucleotides read TGTGCCAGCAGCTTAGATTCGGGACAGACCTACGAGCAGTACTTC.

The V gene is TRBV29-1, the J gene TRBJ2-7; 7 bases fit TRBD1. With V trimmed by 3 bases and J by 3 bases, 5 bases remained unmatched. CDR1 and CDR2 (germline): SQVTM, ANQGSEA. The CDR3 has 13 amino acids. The CDR3 sequence is CSVDRQGSYEQYF. The CDR3 nucleotides read TGCAGCGTTGACCGACAGGGTAGCTACGAGCAGTACTTC.

This clone has a single count. The rearrangement links TRBV2 to TRBJ2-3; 11 positions match TRBD2. The J segment lost 1 base and the V segment lost 4 bases, leaving 4 bases of the junction unmatched. The CDR3 extends over 16 amino acids. Germline V CDR1 and CDR2: SNHLY, FYNNEI. Here the CDR3 DNA reads TGTGCCAGCAGTGGTGTAGCGGGGGGGCGCACAGATACGCAGTATTTT. It is translated as CASSGVAGGRTDTQYF. Together with reference TRBV2 and TRBJ2-3, the CDR3 gives the full variable domain: EPEVTQTPSHQVTQMGQEVILRCVPISNHLYFYWYRQILGQKVEFLVSFYNNEISEKSEIFDDQFSVERPDGSNFTLKIRSTKLEDSAMYFCASSGVAGGRTDTQYFGPGTRLTVL.

The chain combines TRBV9 with TRBJ2-5; D remains ambiguous. CDR3 size: 14 residues. Per germline, CDR1 SGDLS and CDR2 YYNGEE. V gave up 0 bases and J gave up 5 bases, with 11 bases separating them. The CDR3 loop is CASSVEPLGETQYF. The CDR3 DNA reads as TGTGCCAGCAGCGTAGAACCCCTAGGGGAGACCCAGTACTTC.

The rearrangement joins TRBV5-1 to TRBJ1-4; TRBD1 aligns across 9 bases. CDR1 is SGHRS, CDR2 YFSETQ, per germline. The CDR3 has 15 amino acids. V lost 5 bases and J lost 4; bases outside the gene matches: 6. The CDR3 coding sequence is TGCGCCAGCAGATACCGGGACAGGGATAATGAAAAACTGTTTTTT. Its protein is CASRYRDRDNEKLFF.

The chain joins TRBV5-1 to TRBJ2-7, with 8 nucleotides matching TRBD1. CDR1 is SGHRS and CDR2 is YFSETQ in the germline V gene. The CDR3 totals 15 residues. Trimming cost V 5 bases and J 2 bases; bases outside gene matches: 9. The DNA for the CDR3 is TGCGCCAGCAGTCTCGTCCCAGGGGGCGCCTACGAGCAGTACTTC. This translates into CASSLVPGGAYEQYF.

The V gene is TRBV30, the J gene TRBJ2-7; 9 nucleotides agree with TRBD1. Germline CDR1 reads GTSNPN; CDR2 reads SVGIG (reference sequence). The CDR3 is 15 residues long. V lost 0 bases, J lost 0 bases, and 3 bases stayed unmatched. The CDR3: CAWSVQGAISYEQYF. CDR3 in DNA: TGTGCCTGGAGTGTACAGGGGGCTATCTCCTACGAGCAGTACTTC. The full variable domain, in which reference TRBV30 and TRBJ2-7 provide the parts outside the CDR3, is SQTIHQWPATLVQPVGSPLSLECTVEGTSNPNLYWYRQAAGRGLQLLFYSVGIGQISSEVPQNLSASRPQDRQFILSSKKLLLSDSGFYLCAWSVQGAISYEQYFGPGTRLTVT.

This clone is a singleton in its sample. The chain is built from TRBV6-5 and TRBJ2-5; D call uncertain. CDR3 size: 13 residues. Germline V gene sequence: CDR1 MNHEY, CDR2 SVGAGI. Trimming pared 6 bases from V and 1 base from J, leaving 9 bases between. The CDR3 DNA reads TGTGCCAGCAGCGAGCCATTCCAAGAGACCCAGTACTTC. Its translation is CASSEPFQETQYF.

V usage is TRBV30 and J usage is TRBJ2-7; a weak D match, TRBD1 (6 bases). The V end lost 5 bases, the J end lost 1 base, and 9 bases lay between the germline ends. Germline V lookup: CDR1 GTSNPN, CDR2 SVGIG (reference sequence). The CDR3 extends over 12 amino acids. CDR3: CAWQTGSYEQYF. The CDR3 DNA reads TGTGCCTGGCAGACAGGATCCTACGAGCAGTACTTC.

The V gene is TRBV13, the J gene TRBJ2-7; 10 bases align to TRBD1. After removal of 5 bases from V and 2 bases from J, the junction contained 6 bases not matched to a gene. Germline assignment: CDR1 PRHDT and CDR2 FYEKMQ (reference sequence). There are 15 residues in the CDR3. CDR3 bases: TGTGCCAGCAGCCCCCGGGACAGGGGAACCTACGAGCAGTACTTC. It translates to CASSPRDRGTYEQYF. The full variable domain, its missing parts supplied by reference TRBV13 and TRBJ2-7, is AAGVIQSPRHLIKEKRETATLKCYPIPRHDTVYWYQQGPGQDPQFLISFYEKMQSDKGSIPDRFSAQQFSDYHSELNMSSLELGDSALYFCASSPRDRGTYEQYFGPGTRLTVT.

This chain joins TRBV7-8 and TRBJ2-7; D is possibly TRBD1 (6 bases). The V and J ends lost 4 bases and 3 bases respectively, with 16 bases between them. From germline, CDR1 is SGHVS and CDR2 FQNEAQ. CDR3 length: 15 residues. The CDR3 here is CASSSNRVVGYEQYF. The CDR3 nucleotides read TGTGCCAGCAGCTCAAACAGGGTAGTAGGCTACGAGCAGTACTTC.

V and J are TRBV7-8 and TRBJ2-7; 8 positions match TRBD1. The length of the CDR3 is 14 residues. Germline loops: CDR1 SGHVS, CDR2 FQNEAQ. V lost 7 bases to trimming and J lost 3 bases; unmatched junction nucleotides: 8. CDR3 nucleotides: TGTGCCAGCAATAACGACAGGGGCCACTACGAGCAGTACTTC. It yields the protein CASNNDRGHYEQYF.

This clone has only one observation. The V and J genes are TRBV29-1 and TRBJ1-2; TRBD1 matches 10 bases. V lost 4 bases and J lost 13; bases outside the gene matches: 15. Germline-derived CDR1 and CDR2 are SQVTM and ANQGSEA. CDR3 length: 14 residues. In DNA, the CDR3 is TGCAGCGTTGTATCCGGGCAGTCGACAGGGGGCGTCACCTTC. Protein product: CSVVSGQSTGGVTF.

V gene TRBV13 combines with J gene TRBJ2-5, with a weak D call TRBD1 (5 bases). Trimming stripped 2 bases from V and 2 bases from J, with 6 bases between. This CDR3 is 13 amino acids long. CDR1 and CDR2 from the germline V gene are PRHDT and FYEKMQ (reference sequence). CDR3 bases: TGTGCCAGCAGCTTAAGGGGACAAGAGACCCAGTACTTC. It translates to CASSLRGQETQYF.

The V gene is TRBV28, the J gene TRBJ2-5, with D unclear. The CDR3 totals 15 residues. The germline V gene encodes CDR1 MDHEN and CDR2 SYDVKM. Trimming took off 7 bases at V and 2 bases at J, with 17 bases between the two ends. The CDR3 sequence: CASTQVHRPQETQYF. The CDR3 DNA reads as TGTGCCAGCACCCAAGTTCACAGACCTCAAGAGACCCAGTACTTC.

The V call is TRBV7-9, the J call TRBJ2-3, with D possibly being TRBD1 (5 bases). The CDR3 sequence is 14 residues long. Germline loops: CDR1 SEHNR, CDR2 FQNEAQ (reference sequence). V was trimmed by 0 bases and J by 2 bases, leaving 6 bases between them. Here the CDR3 DNA reads TGTGCCAGCAGCTTAGCGGGGCACACAGATACGCAGTATTTT. Translating gives CASSLAGHTDTQYF.